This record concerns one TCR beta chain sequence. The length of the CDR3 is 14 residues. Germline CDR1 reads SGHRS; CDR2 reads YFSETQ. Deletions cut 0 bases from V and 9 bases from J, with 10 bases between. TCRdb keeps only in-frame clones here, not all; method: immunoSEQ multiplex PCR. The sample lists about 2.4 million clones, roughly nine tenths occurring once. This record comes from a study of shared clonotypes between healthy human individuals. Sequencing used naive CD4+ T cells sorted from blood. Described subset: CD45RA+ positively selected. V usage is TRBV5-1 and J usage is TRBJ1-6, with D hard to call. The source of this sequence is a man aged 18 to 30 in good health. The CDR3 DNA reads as TGCGCCAGCAGCTTGGCCTTGACATCTTCACCCCTCCACTTT. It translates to CASSLALTSSPLHF.